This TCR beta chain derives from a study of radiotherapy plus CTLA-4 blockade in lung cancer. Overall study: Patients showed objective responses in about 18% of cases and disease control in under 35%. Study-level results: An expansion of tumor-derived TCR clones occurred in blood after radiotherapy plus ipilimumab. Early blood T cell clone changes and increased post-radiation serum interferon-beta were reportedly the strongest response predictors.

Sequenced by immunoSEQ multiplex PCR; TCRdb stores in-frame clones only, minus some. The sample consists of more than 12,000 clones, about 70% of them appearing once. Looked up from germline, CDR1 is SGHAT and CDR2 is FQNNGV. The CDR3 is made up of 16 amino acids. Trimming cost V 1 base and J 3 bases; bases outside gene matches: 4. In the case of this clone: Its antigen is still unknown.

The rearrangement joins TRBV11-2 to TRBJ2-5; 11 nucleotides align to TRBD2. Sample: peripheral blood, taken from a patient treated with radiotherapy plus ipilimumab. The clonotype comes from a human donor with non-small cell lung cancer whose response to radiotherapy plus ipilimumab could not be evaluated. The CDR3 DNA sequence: TGTGCCAGCAGCTTAGTAGCGGGGGGGCCGGAAGAGACCCAGTACTTC. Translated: CASSLVAGGPEETQYF.